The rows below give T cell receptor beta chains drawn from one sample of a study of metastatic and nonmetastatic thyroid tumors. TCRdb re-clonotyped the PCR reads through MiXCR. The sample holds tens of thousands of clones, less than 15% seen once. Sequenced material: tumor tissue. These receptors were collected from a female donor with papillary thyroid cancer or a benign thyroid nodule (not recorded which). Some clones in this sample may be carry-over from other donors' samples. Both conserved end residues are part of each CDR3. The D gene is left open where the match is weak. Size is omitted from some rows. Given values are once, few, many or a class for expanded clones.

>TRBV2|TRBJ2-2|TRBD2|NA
CASRERLADTGELFF
TGTGCCAGCAGGGAGAGACTAGCCGACACCGGGGAGCTGTTTTTT
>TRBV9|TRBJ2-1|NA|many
CASSPQIGVVEQFF
TGTGCCAGCAGCCCCCAAATCGGGGTAGTTGAGCAGTTCTTC
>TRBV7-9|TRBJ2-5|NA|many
CASSPATLLFETQYF
TGTGCCAGCAGCCCGGCGACTCTACTCTTCGAGACCCAGTACTTC
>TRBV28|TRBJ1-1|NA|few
CASSFGGGTEAFF
TGTGCCAGCAGTTTCGGCGGGGGCACTGAAGCTTTCTTT
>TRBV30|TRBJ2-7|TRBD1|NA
CAWSWDSGVYEQYF
TGTGCCTGGAGCTGGGACAGCGGCGTCTACGAGCAGTACTTC
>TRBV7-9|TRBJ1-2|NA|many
CASSDPTVRQGYTF
TGTGCCAGCAGCGACCCGACAGTGCGACAAGGCTACACCTTC
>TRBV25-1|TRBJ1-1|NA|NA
CASSEWDHLPDTEAFF
TGTGCCAGCAGTGAATGGGACCACCTACCGGACACTGAAGCTTTCTTT
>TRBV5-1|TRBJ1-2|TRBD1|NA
CASSFDRDYFYTF
TGCGCCAGCAGCTTTGACAGGGACTATTTCTACACCTTC
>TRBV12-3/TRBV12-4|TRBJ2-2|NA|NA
CASSLRHTIGELFF
TGTGCCAGCAGTTTACGGCATACTATTGGGGAGCTATTTTTT
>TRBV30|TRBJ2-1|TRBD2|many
CAWKNSTSGRALYSYNEQFF
TGTGCCTGGAAGAACTCAACTAGCGGGAGGGCCCTCTACTCCTACAATGAGCAGTTCTTC
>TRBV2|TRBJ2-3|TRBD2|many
CASSDFGSGSGTDTQYF
TGTGCCAGCAGTGACTTCGGTAGCGGGAGTGGGACAGATACGCAGTATTTT
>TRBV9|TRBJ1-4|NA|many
CASSVAWFSNEKLFF
TGTGCCAGCAGCGTAGCGTGGTTTTCTAATGAAAAACTGTTTTTT
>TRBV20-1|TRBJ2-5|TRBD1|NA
CSARDLGTARETQYF
TGCAGTGCTAGAGATCTCGGGACAGCTAGGGAGACCCAGTACTTC
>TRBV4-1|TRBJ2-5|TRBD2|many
CASSQDQETSGSRETQYF
TGCGCCAGCAGCCAAGATCAGGAGACTAGCGGGAGCCGGGAGACCCAGTACTTC